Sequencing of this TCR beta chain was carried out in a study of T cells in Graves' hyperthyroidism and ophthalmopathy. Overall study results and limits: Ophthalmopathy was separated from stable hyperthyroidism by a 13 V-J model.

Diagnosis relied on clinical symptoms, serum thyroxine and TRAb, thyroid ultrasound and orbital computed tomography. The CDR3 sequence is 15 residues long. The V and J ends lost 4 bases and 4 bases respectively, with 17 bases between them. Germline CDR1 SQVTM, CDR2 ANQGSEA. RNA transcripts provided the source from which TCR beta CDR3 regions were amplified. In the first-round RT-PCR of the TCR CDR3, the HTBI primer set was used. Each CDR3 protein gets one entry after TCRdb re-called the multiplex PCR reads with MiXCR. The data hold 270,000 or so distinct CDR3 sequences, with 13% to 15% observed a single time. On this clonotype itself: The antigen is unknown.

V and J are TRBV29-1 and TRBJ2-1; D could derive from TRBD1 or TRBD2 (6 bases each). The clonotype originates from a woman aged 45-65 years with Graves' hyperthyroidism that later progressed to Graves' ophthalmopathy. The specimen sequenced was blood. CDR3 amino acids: CSVVFGGGIYNEQFF. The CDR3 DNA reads TGCAGCGTTGTCTTCGGGGGCGGAATTTACAATGAGCAGTTCTTC.